Each of the 21 T cell receptor beta chains below was sequenced from the same sample in a study of blood T cells in healthy people across ages. A second PCR, run for roughly 7 to 11 cycles, used a sample-barcoded 5' primer plus a J-beta primer mix. Each CDR3 protein gets one entry after TCRdb re-called the 5' RACE reads with MiXCR. This sample yields 500,000 to 700,000 distinct CDR3 sequences, of which approximately 30% are seen a single time; 15% to 18% belongs to the top ten. Sequencing was done on a sample of blood. The receptor set was obtained from a woman older than 75 in good health.

This clonotype has just a few counts. This clone may be a read error of a much larger clone one base away. The chain uses TRBV30 and TRBJ2-7; D remains ambiguous. This CDR3 has 11 amino acids. The germline V gene encodes CDR1 GTSNPN and CDR2 SVGIG (reference sequence). Deletions cut 1 base from V and 9 bases from J, with 10 bases between. CDR3 residues: CAWSGLSGQYF. The CDR3 DNA reads as TGTGCCTGGAGTGGACTCTCCGGGCAGTACTTC.

The chain links TRBV7-3 to TRBJ1-3; 8 bases fit TRBD1. CDR3 length equals 15 residues. Germline V gene sequence: CDR1 SGHTA, CDR2 FQGTGA. Unmatched junction bases numbered 3, after V lost 5 bases and J lost 0 bases. The CDR3, as DNA: TGTGCCAGCAGCCTCGACAGGGGCTCTGGAAACACCATATATTTT. Translated, it gives CASSLDRGSGNTIYF.

This clonotype was found a few times. This rearrangement joins TRBV7-8 to TRBJ1-5, with a weak D call TRBD1 (6 bases). CDR1 is SGHVS and CDR2 is FQNEAQ in the germline V gene. V was trimmed by 6 bases and J by 2 bases, leaving 11 bases between them. The CDR3 runs 14 residues. The CDR3 loop reads CASSWNRGNQPQHF. The CDR3 DNA sequence: TGTGCCAGCAGTTGGAACAGGGGCAATCAGCCCCAGCATTTT.

A few counts support this clonotype. The chain employs TRBV13 and TRBJ2-1; 7 bases fit TRBD2. CDR3 length: 18 amino acids. Germline CDR1 reads PRHDT; CDR2 reads FYEKMQ (reference sequence). Germline trimming cut 5 bases from V and 0 bases from J; bases unmatched to any gene: 13. The CDR3 spells CASSPPPTSVSSYNEQFF. CDR3 sequence (DNA): TGTGCCAGCAGCCCACCCCCAACTAGCGTGAGCTCCTACAATGAGCAGTTCTTC.

This clonotype was recorded at least ten times. The rearrangement joins TRBV12-3 or TRBV12-4 to TRBJ1-6; D remains unclear. The CDR3 contains 12 residues. V lost 6 bases and J 15 bases, leaving 15 bases between the germline ends. CDR3 DNA: TGTGCCAGCAGCAACCTCCATCTACTCCTCCACTTT. This translates into CASSNLHLLLHF.

The J gene is TRBJ2-5, the V gene TRBV7-2; 11 bases fit TRBD2. This CDR3 contains 17 residues. The J segment lost 4 bases and the V segment lost 5 bases, leaving 12 bases of the junction unmatched. Looked up from germline, CDR1 is SGHTA and CDR2 is FQGNSA. Here the CDR3 reads CASSLQTSGEALETQYF. The CDR3 DNA sequence: TGTGCCAGCAGCCTACAGACTAGCGGGGAGGCTTTAGAGACCCAGTACTTC.

This clonotype came up many times. This chain uses TRBV18 with TRBJ2-5; no definite D call. Deletions cut 6 bases from V and 2 bases from J, with 7 bases between. Germline CDR1 reads KGHSH; CDR2 reads LQKENI. This CDR3 comprises 12 residues. CDR3 coding DNA: TGTGCCAGCTCCCCGAAACAAGAGACCCAGTACTTC. This translates into CASSPKQETQYF.

This clonotype has at least ten counts. This rearrangement joins TRBV7-2 to TRBJ2-1; TRBD2 aligns across 10 bases. This CDR3 spans 16 amino acids. V was clipped by 1 base and J by 0 bases; unmatched bases: 0. Germline V gives CDR1 SGHTA, CDR2 FQGNSA. CDR3 loop: CASSLGTSGSYNEQFF. CDR3 bases: TGTGCCAGCAGCTTAGGGACTAGCGGCTCCTACAATGAGCAGTTCTTC.

At least ten counts were recorded for this clonotype. This rearrangement joins TRBV10-3 to TRBJ2-3, with TRBD2 matching over 13 bases. With V trimmed by 6 bases and J by 2 bases, 8 bases remained unmatched. The CDR3 has 17 amino acids. Germline values: CDR1 ENHRY, CDR2 SYGVKD. The DNA of the CDR3 is TGTGCCATCAGCGCCGCGGGACTAGCGGGGACCACAGATACGCAGTATTTT. Translating it yields CAISAAGLAGTTDTQYF.

This clonotype occurred a few times. A read error may explain this, as a much larger clone is one base away. The chain joins TRBV7-3 to TRBJ2-5; 8 bases agree with TRBD1. Germline V gives CDR1 SGHTA, CDR2 FQGTGA. The length of the CDR3 is 15 residues. V trimming: 2 bases; J trimming: 4 bases; junction bases outside the gene matches: 6. CDR3 residues: CASSLAGGSVETQYF. In DNA form, the CDR3 reads TGTGCCAGCAGCTTAGCAGGGGGCTCTGTAGAGACCCAGTACTTC.

There are many counts of this clonotype. The chain has TRBV29-1 and TRBJ2-5; 8 positions agree with TRBD1. Losses at the gene ends were 0 bases for V and 7 bases for J; bases not matched to a gene: 4. The length of the CDR3 is 13 residues. Per germline, CDR1 SQVTM and CDR2 ANQGSEA. The CDR3 is CSVEDTQGGTQYF. CDR3 DNA: TGCAGCGTTGAAGATACACAGGGGGGGACCCAGTACTTC. Based on the CDR3 plus reference TRBV29-1 and TRBJ2-5, the full variable domain is SAVISQKPSRDICQRGTSLTIQCQVDSQVTMMFWYRQQPGQSLTLIATANQGSEATYESGFVIDKFPISRPNLTFSTLTVSNMSPEDSSIYLCSVEDTQGGTQYFGPGTRLLVL.

DNA of the CDR3: TGCGCCAGCAGCCTGGAAGCGGGCGCAGATACGCAGTATTTT. Protein: CASSLEAGADTQYF. The gene calls are TRBV4-1 and TRBJ2-3, with TRBD2 as a possible D gene (6 bases). V lost 4 bases to trimming and J lost 4 bases, with 12 bases between them. The CDR3 contains 14 residues. Germline CDR1 is MGHRA and CDR2 is YSYEKL.

This clonotype was seen only a few times. Just one base apart from a much larger clone, this may be a read error. The rearrangement links TRBV20-1 to TRBJ1-6, with D unresolved. Germline V gene lookup returns CDR1 DFQATT and CDR2 SNEGSKA (reference sequence). The CDR3 spans 14 residues. This chain's CDR3 is CSASPGTHNPPLHF. DNA for the CDR3: TGCAGTGCTAGCCCGGGAACCCATAATCCACCCCTCCACTTT.

This clonotype was detected ten times or more. The rearrangement joins TRBV20-1 to TRBJ1-6; 7 positions agree with TRBD1. Trimming cost V 0 bases and J 5 bases; bases outside gene matches: 13. CDR1 is DFQATT, CDR2 SNEGSKA, per germline (reference sequence). This CDR3 has 18 amino acids. The CDR3: CSARDSKTGRGNNSPLHF. The CDR3 DNA is TGCAGTGCTAGAGATTCTAAGACAGGGCGAGGGAATAATTCACCCCTCCACTTT.

Remarks on this clonotype: One end of the junction is discordant with germline, which a read error may explain. The rearrangement uses TRBV5-1 and TRBJ1-1, with D possibly TRBD1 on 5 matching bases. Germline V gene lookup returns CDR1 SGHRS and CDR2 YFSETQ. This CDR3 contains 14 residues. The CDR3 nucleotides read TGCGCCTGCAGCTTCAGGGACTCTAGCGCTGAAGCTTTCTTT. Translation: CACSFRDSSAEAFF.

This clonotype was observed many times. The rearrangement uses TRBV6-5 and TRBJ2-4; D ambiguous. Germline V lookup: CDR1 MNHEY, CDR2 SVGAGI. The CDR3 loop spans 12 amino acids. The V and J ends lost 4 bases and 7 bases respectively, with 8 bases between them. The chain's CDR3 is CASSSPLNIQYF. DNA of the CDR3: TGTGCCAGCAGTTCCCCCCTCAACATTCAGTACTTC.

This chain joins TRBV7-8 and TRBJ1-1; D gene unclear. Germline V gives CDR1 SGHVS, CDR2 FQNEAQ. The V and J ends lost 4 bases and 7 bases respectively, with 13 bases between them. The CDR3 totals 13 residues. DNA of the CDR3: TGTGCCAGCAGCTCGGCTCGCGCAATTGAAGCTTTCTTT. Its translation is CASSSARAIEAFF. The variable domain in full, completed from reference TRBV7-8 and TRBJ1-1, reads GAGVSQSPRYKVAKRGQDVALRCDPISGHVSLFWYQQALGQGPEFLTYFQNEAQLDKSGLPSDRFFAERPEGSVSTLKIQRTQQEDSAVYLCASSSARAIEAFFGQGTRLTVV.

This clonotype has at least ten counts. The CDR3 sequence: CASSYSPGHAEKLFF. The DNA of the CDR3 is TGCGCCAGCAGCTACTCCCCGGGACACGCGGAAAAACTGTTTTTT. V usage is TRBV4-1 and J usage is TRBJ1-4, with D tentatively TRBD1 (6 bases). The length of the CDR3 is 15 residues. V was trimmed by 5 bases and J by 8 bases, leaving 18 bases between them. Germline V gene sequence: CDR1 MGHRA, CDR2 YSYEKL.

This clonotype has at least ten counts. This rearrangement joins TRBV7-9 to TRBJ2-3, with TRBD2 as a possible D gene (5 bases). Germline CDR1 SEHNR, CDR2 FQNEAQ (reference sequence). The CDR3 length is 13 residues. V lost 1 base to trimming and J lost 6 bases, with 8 bases between them. CDR3 sequence (DNA): TGTGCCAGCAGCTTAGATAGCGCGGATACGCAGTATTTT. It codes for CASSLDSADTQYF. The variable domain in full, completed from reference TRBV7-9 and TRBJ2-3, reads DTGVSQNPRHKITKRGQNVTFRCDPISEHNRLYWYRQTLGQGPEFLTYFQNEAQLEKSRLLSDRFSAERPKGSFSTLEIQRTEQGDSAMYLCASSLDSADTQYFGPGTRLTVL.

V is TRBV20-1 and J is TRBJ2-1; maybe TRBD1 (7 bases). The CDR3 has 13 amino acids. Trimming shortened V by 4 bases and J by 9 bases, and 16 bases separated the two germline ends. CDR1 and CDR2 (germline): DFQATT, SNEGSKA (reference sequence). CDR3 in DNA: TGCAGTGCTATTCAGGGGGGAAGGGGTGAGCAGTTCTTC. The encoded protein is CSAIQGGRGEQFF.

As concerns this clonotype: The junction departs from germline at one end; a sequencing error may be responsible. The chain employs TRBV3-1 and TRBJ2-6; no firm D call. CDR3 length: 16 residues. From germline, CDR1 is LGHDT and CDR2 YNNKEL (reference sequence). The CDR3 sequence: CASGQHRASGANVLTF. As DNA, the CDR3 is TGTGCCAGCGGCCAACATCGGGCCTCTGGGGCCAACGTCCTGACTTTC.